This T cell receptor beta chain derives from a study of monozygotic twins with inflammatory bowel disease. The CDR3 has 17 amino acids. The germline gives CDR1 LGHNA, CDR2 YNFKEQ. Study-wide results and caveats: Support for a single strong signal or clonotype associated with IBD was absent.

The study subjected TCRalpha and TCRbeta cDNA to two nested PCRs of about 17 and 10 cycles. TCRdb re-called the 5' RACE reads and catalogs CDR3 proteins one per entry, DNA excluded. The data show fewer than 450,000 distinct CDR3 sequences, and the top ten clones hold just over 2.5%. On this clonotype: The target antigen is unknown.

The sample comprised blood. This sequence originates from a human donor with ulcerative colitis or Crohn's disease, or a healthy co-twin of an affected twin (not recorded which). V is TRBV4-2 and J is TRBJ1-5. CDR3 loop: CASSQDGSPGGNQPQHF.